This is a list of T cell receptor beta chains from one sample in a study of blood T cell repertoires in COVID-19. Assay: immunoSEQ multiplex PCR; the TCRdb copy retains only in-frame clones and omits some. Seen here are about 460,000 clones, roughly nine tenths observed once, and the top ten hold approximately 8%. The sample consisted of PBMCs or T cells enriched from blood (not recorded which). Source of these receptors: a woman in her sixties or seventies who had recovered from COVID-19. Each CDR3 is given with its conserved first and last residue. A D gene is named only where the DNA matches it firmly. Only part of the rows carry a size: once, few, many, or a class if the clone is expanded.

v_gene	abundance	j_gene	d_gene	CDR3nt	CDR3aa
TRBV19	.	TRBJ2-7	.	TGTGCCAGTACCCAAGAAAGCCCAAACTACGAGCAGTACTTC	CASTQESPNYEQYF
TRBV6-6	.	TRBJ2-5	TRBD1	TGTGCCACCTCCGGCGGACAGGCAGGGACCCAGTACTTC	CATSGGQAGTQYF
TRBV28	.	TRBJ1-2	.	TGTGCCAGCAGTTTACAGGGGAATGGCTACACCTTC	CASSLQGNGYTF
TRBV2	.	TRBJ1-2	TRBD1	TGTGCCAGCAGTGTGGCAGGGGGAGTATATGGCTACACCTTC	CASSVAGGVYGYTF
TRBV4-1	.	TRBJ2-5	TRBD1	TGCGCCAGCAGCCCAAGATATCAGACAGGGGAAGAGACCCAGTACTTC	CASSPRYQTGEETQYF
TRBV27	.	TRBJ2-1	.	TGTGCCAGCGCCCGGGACTTCAGAGGTGAGCAGTTCTTC	CASARDFRGEQFF
TRBV27	.	TRBJ2-7	TRBD1	TGTGCCAGCAGTTTGGTTGGGACAGGGGATTATGGCGAGCAGTACTTC	CASSLVGTGDYGEQYF
TRBV30	.	TRBJ2-1	.	TGTGCCTGGAGTGTCGATGAGCAGTTCTTC	CAWSVDEQFF
TRBV9	.	TRBJ2-3	TRBD2	TGTGCCAGCAGCGTAGATGGGACTAGAAACACAGATACGCAGTATTTT	CASSVDGTRNTDTQYF
TRBV30	.	TRBJ2-3	TRBD2	TGTGCCTGGAGTCTAGCGGGGGGGAACACAGATACGCAGTATTTT	CAWSLAGGNTDTQYF
TRBV6-6	.	TRBJ2-7	.	TGTGCCAGCAGCCAAACAGGGTTCGAGCAGTACTTC	CASSQTGFEQYF
TRBV7-7	.	TRBJ2-3	.	TGTGCCAGCAGCTTAGGGCCGAGCACAGATACGCAGTATTTT	CASSLGPSTDTQYF
TRBV24-1	.	TRBJ1-5	.	TGTGCCACCAGTGAGTTTGGAGTCCGGGAGAGGTTTCATCAGCCCCAGCATTTT	CATSEFGVRERFHQPQHF
TRBV7-6	.	TRBJ2-5	.	TGTGCCAGCAGCTCGCAGGGAGAGACCCAGTACTTC	CASSSQGETQYF
TRBV10-2	once	TRBJ2-7	.	TGCGCCAGCAGTGTGTCCGCACTAGGGGAGCAGTACTTC	CASSVSALGEQYF
TRBV6-1	.	TRBJ2-1	TRBD2	TGTGCCAGCAGTGGACCGGGACTAGCGGGGGGAAGTTACAATGAGCAGTTCTTC	CASSGPGLAGGSYNEQFF
TRBV4-2	.	TRBJ2-1	.	TGTGCCAGCAGCGATCGGGGTTACAATGAGCAGTTCTTC	CASSDRGYNEQFF